This T cell receptor (beta chain) was profiled in a study of Ad26.COV2.S vaccination and SARS-CoV-2 variants. Study-wide background: Donor was assigned to the Ad26.COV2.S arm of trial COV1001. The study's findings and limits: Spike-specific TCR breadth ran higher among vaccine recipients than placebo recipients. The TCR-based breadth and depth measures might underestimate overall T cell responses. Post-vaccination breadth of spike-specific CD8+ and CD4+ T cell responses was reportedly substantial.

Sequencing was performed with immunoSEQ multiplex PCR; in TCRdb, only in-frame clones are kept and a portion is missing. The sample lists roughly 320,000 clones, 86% occurring once. With regard to this clone: Its specificity is unknown.

Regarding treatment: roughly 20 received Ad26.COV2.S at low or high dose, single or two shots; 5 received placebo; per-sample allocation not given. Each sample was drawn 63 days after the first injection (of vaccine or placebo). Sequences were derived from peripheral blood, sampled in a trial of Ad26.COV2.S vaccine versus placebo. This receptor was identified in a person between 18 and 60 years old who received the Ad26.COV2.S COVID-19 vaccine or a placebo.

CDR3 sequence (DNA): TGCAGCGTGTCACAGGGAGCTGGGGCCAACGTCCTGACTTTC. It is translated as CSVSQGAGANVLTF. The rearrangement joins TRBV29-1 to TRBJ2-6; D is possibly TRBD1 (6 bases). V lost 6 bases, J lost 2 bases, and 11 bases lay in between. The CDR3 contains 14 residues. From germline, CDR1 is SQVTM and CDR2 ANQGSEA.